The 26 T cell receptor beta chains reported below all come from one sample, sequenced in a study of cytomegalovirus exposure and HLA in healthy donors (dated by TCRdb to about 2017). Library generation was performed with the immunoSEQ multiplex PCR assay. TCRdb provides this immuneACCESS table in a form limited to in-frame rearrangements. Some clones are lacking; in checked studies, under half of them reflect an unresolved V gene, and why the rest are absent is not known. The sample contains some 230,000 clones, about 93% of them found a single time. The ten largest clones represent around 1.1% of the sample. Source material: PBMCs. These receptors all come from a woman between 18 and 29 years old in good health and CMV-seronegative.

The genes are TRBV7-7 and TRBJ1-4; 7 positions agree with TRBD1. Germline V CDR1 and CDR2: SSHAT, FNYEAQ (reference sequence). J lost 7 bases, V lost 4 bases, and 6 bases had no gene match. The CDR3 runs to 14 residues. CDR3 amino acids: CASSSGTVGEKLFF. The CDR3 DNA reads as TGTGCCAGCAGCTCTGGGACAGTCGGTGAAAAACTGTTTTTT. The variable domain in full, completed from reference TRBV7-7 and TRBJ1-4, reads GAGVSQSPRYKVTKRGQDVTLRCDPISSHATLYWYQQALGQGPEFLTYFNYEAQPDKSGLPSDRFSAERPEGSISTLTIQRTEQRDSAMYRCASSSGTVGEKLFFGSGTQLSVL.

This chain connects TRBV7-7 to TRBJ2-5; TRBD2 matches 8 bases. With 2 bases clipped from V and 4 bases from J, the junction kept 18 bases outside the gene matches. The CDR3 length is 19 residues. Germline V CDR1 and CDR2: SSHAT, FNYEAQ (reference sequence). Written as DNA, the CDR3 is TGTGCCAGCAGCTTACTTAACCCGGTGGGACTAGACGCCCGAGAGACCCAGTACTTC. Its protein is CASSLLNPVGLDARETQYF.

The chain is built from TRBV28 and TRBJ1-2, with 7 bases identical to TRBD1. This CDR3 spans 14 amino acids. Germline CDR1 and CDR2: MDHEN and SYDVKM. Losses at the gene ends were 3 bases for V and 4 bases for J; bases not matched to a gene: 5. The CDR3 DNA is TGTGCCAGCAGTTTGGCCACAGGGGTCTATGGCTACACCTTC. It is translated as CASSLATGVYGYTF.

The chain uses TRBV10-3 and TRBJ1-2; 8 bases agree with TRBD1. This CDR3 spans 16 amino acids. The V gene's germline CDR1 is ENHRY and CDR2 SYGVKD. V trimming: 2 bases; J trimming: 1 base; junction bases outside the gene matches: 6. In DNA form, the CDR3 reads TGTGCCATCAGTGAGGCCGGACAGGGTTATAACTATGGCTACACCTTC. Residues: CAISEAGQGYNYGYTF.

This clone was seen more than once but under ten times. V gene TRBV25-1 combines with J gene TRBJ1-2; weak D call: TRBD1 (5 bases). V lost 9 bases to trimming and J lost 4 bases, with 15 bases between them. This CDR3 has 13 amino acids. The germline gives CDR1 MGHDK, CDR2 SYGVNS. Here the CDR3 reads CASTSGFTYGYTF. CDR3 nucleotide sequence: TGTGCCAGTACCTCAGGGTTCACCTATGGCTACACCTTC.

Many counts were recorded for this clone. V and J are TRBV5-1 and TRBJ2-1; TRBD2 matches at 10 bases. This CDR3 has 15 residues. CDR1 and CDR2 from the germline V gene are SGHRS and YFSETQ. Trimming cost V 8 bases and J 4 bases; bases outside gene matches: 9. The CDR3 spells CASSRPGLAYNEQFF. In DNA, the CDR3 is TGCGCCAGTTCGAGACCGGGACTAGCGTACAATGAGCAGTTCTTC. Together with reference TRBV5-1 and TRBJ2-1, the CDR3 gives the full variable domain: KAGVTQTPRYLIKTRGQQVTLSCSPISGHRSVSWYQQTPGQGLQFLFEYFSETQRNKGNFPGRFSGRQFSNSRSEMNVSTLELGDSALYLCASSRPGLAYNEQFFGPGTRLTVL.

This clone was seen many times. V is TRBV27 and J is TRBJ1-5, with TRBD1 as a possible D gene (5 bases). This CDR3 is built from 15 residues. CDR1 and CDR2 (germline): MNHEY, SMNVEV (reference sequence). Trimming took 4 bases from V and 4 from J, leaving 14 bases between them. As DNA, the CDR3 is TGTGCCAGCAGTTCTGTGGCGGGGGGGAATCAGCCCCAGCATTTT. Translation gives CASSSVAGGNQPQHF.

The CDR3 region is CARRASVCNEQFF. The CDR3 coding sequence is TGTGCCAGGCGGGCTAGCGTTTGCAATGAGCAGTTCTTC. The chain uses TRBV11-3 and TRBJ2-1; D might be TRBD2 (6 bases). The CDR3 extends over 13 amino acids. CDR1 is SGHNT, CDR2 YENEEA, per germline. The ends were cut back, 9 bases at V and 6 bases at J, with 15 bases in the middle.

The J gene is TRBJ1-1, the V gene TRBV7-2; D perhaps matches TRBD1 (5 bases). CDR3 length: 16 amino acids. V lost 1 base, J lost 0 bases, and 12 bases lay in between. The germline V gene encodes CDR1 SGHTA and CDR2 FQGNSA. CDR3 amino acids: CASSLGQRIMNTEAFF. In nucleotides, the CDR3 is TGTGCCAGCAGCTTAGGACAGAGGATTATGAACACTGAAGCTTTCTTT.

The chain is built from TRBV9 and TRBJ1-3; 7 bases are a match to TRBD1. J lost 3 bases, V lost 0 bases, and 3 bases had no gene match. This CDR3 comprises 15 residues. The germline V gene has CDR1 SGDLS and CDR2 YYNGEE. The CDR3 sequence: CASSVEGAGGNTIYF. CDR3 in DNA: TGTGCCAGCAGCGTAGAGGGGGCTGGTGGAAACACCATATATTTT.

The genes are TRBV5-1 and TRBJ2-3, with 8 bases that match TRBD2. The CDR3 totals 17 residues. Germline-derived CDR1 and CDR2 are SGHRS and YFSETQ. Trimming at V came to 0 bases and at J to 2 bases, leaving 8 bases not matched to a gene. The CDR3 DNA sequence: TGCGCCAGCAGCTTGGACGTAGCGGGGCCATACACAGATACGCAGTATTTT. It is translated as CASSLDVAGPYTDTQYF. Drawing the rest from reference TRBV5-1 and TRBJ2-3, the complete variable domain is KAGVTQTPRYLIKTRGQQVTLSCSPISGHRSVSWYQQTPGQGLQFLFEYFSETQRNKGNFPGRFSGRQFSNSRSEMNVSTLELGDSALYLCASSLDVAGPYTDTQYFGPGTRLTVL.

The rearrangement joins TRBV6-5 to TRBJ1-4; D is undetermined. With 5 bases removed from V and 8 bases from J, the gap between germline ends came to 9 bases. Germline V gene data show CDR1 as MNHEY and CDR2 as SVGAGI. The CDR3 spans 12 residues. CDR3: CASSKGREKLFF. CDR3 DNA: TGTGCCAGCAGTAAAGGGAGGGAAAAACTGTTTTTT.

This chain joins TRBV18 and TRBJ2-3, with D possibly TRBD2 on 6 matching bases. The CDR3 spans 16 residues. The germline V gene encodes CDR1 KGHSH and CDR2 LQKENI. Trimming took 5 bases from V and 2 from J, leaving 17 bases between them. CDR3 bases: TGTGCCAGCTCAGCTCTTTGGAGGGGAGACACAGATACGCAGTATTTT. Translation: CASSALWRGDTDTQYF.

This clone was counted a single time. The chain is built from TRBV6-6 and TRBJ2-7; 12 nucleotides line up with TRBD1. Trimming took 5 bases from V and 9 from J; bases not matched to a gene: 11. The CDR3 length is 15 residues. The germline V gene encodes CDR1 MNHNY and CDR2 SVGAGI (reference sequence). CDR3 region: CASSRTGQGASGQYF. CDR3 nucleotides: TGTGCCAGCAGTCGAACGGGACAGGGGGCGTCAGGGCAGTACTTC.

The chain carries TRBV7-8 and TRBJ2-5, with 7 bases aligning to TRBD2. Germline V gene lookup returns CDR1 SGHVS and CDR2 FQNEAQ. The V segment lost 1 base and the J segment 2 bases; nucleotides outside the gene matches: 4. CDR3 length equals 15 residues. The CDR3 here is CASSLGVGGQETQYF. The CDR3 nucleotides are TGTGCCAGCAGCTTAGGTGTGGGAGGGCAAGAGACCCAGTACTTC.

This chain connects TRBV19 to TRBJ2-1, with TRBD1 matching over 9 bases. CDR3 length equals 15 residues. Germline V CDR1 and CDR2: LNHDA, SQIVND (reference sequence). V dropped 5 bases and J dropped 8; count of bases not matched to a gene: 10. DNA for the CDR3: TGTGCCAGTAGTGTAGTACGACAGGGGGTCGATGAGCAGTTCTTC. It encodes CASSVVRQGVDEQFF.

V is TRBV5-1 and J is TRBJ1-5; TRBD1 matches at 10 bases. Germline V gene sequence: CDR1 SGHRS, CDR2 YFSETQ. Trimming took 4 bases from V and 10 from J; bases not matched to a gene: 5. CDR3 size: 13 residues. The CDR3 DNA follows: TGCGCCAGCAGCCTAGGACAGGGGGGACCCCAGCATTTT. As protein: CASSLGQGGPQHF.

V and J are TRBV19 and TRBJ1-1; D remains ambiguous. Germline V gene data show CDR1 as LNHDA and CDR2 as SQIVND (reference sequence). The CDR3 spans 13 residues. Trimming left V 6 bases short and J 3 bases short, with 11 bases between. The CDR3 coding sequence is TGTGCCAGTAGGGGCCCCTGGGACACTGAAGCTTTCTTT. This translates into CASRGPWDTEAFF.

The J gene is TRBJ1-1, the V gene TRBV5-6; 9 positions agree with TRBD1. The CDR3 length is 15 residues. The germline V gene encodes CDR1 SGHDT and CDR2 YYEEEE. V dropped 0 bases and J dropped 4; count of bases not matched to a gene: 4. The CDR3 DNA reads as TGTGCCAGCAGCTTGGGAACGACAGGGGGCACTGAAGCTTTCTTT. The encoded protein is CASSLGTTGGTEAFF.

The chain uses TRBV30 and TRBJ1-1, with no clear D. In germline, CDR1 is GTSNPN, CDR2 SVGIG (reference sequence). The V gene lost 3 bases and the J gene lost 3 bases, with 26 bases spanning the gap. The CDR3 is 18 amino acids. CDR3 protein: CAWSITTAGDWWDTEAFF. The CDR3 region has the DNA TGTGCCTGGAGCATAACCACAGCCGGGGATTGGTGGGACACTGAAGCTTTCTTT.

V and J are TRBV30 and TRBJ2-1; D possibly corresponds to TRBD2 (6 bases). In germline, CDR1 is GTSNPN, CDR2 SVGIG (reference sequence). This CDR3 is built from 14 residues. V was clipped by 0 bases and J by 5 bases, with 11 bases between them. The CDR3 nucleotides are TGTGCCTGGAGTGTAGGCGGGACCCACAATGAGCAGTTCTTC. Protein: CAWSVGGTHNEQFF.

The CDR3 nucleotides are TGTGCCAGCAGTGAAGCAGGGGTCGTCAATCAGCCCCAGCATTTT. Amino acids: CASSEAGVVNQPQHF. V usage is TRBV6-1 and J usage is TRBJ1-5; a possible D gene is TRBD1 (5 bases). The CDR3 consists of 15 residues. CDR1 and CDR2 (germline): MNHNS, SASEGT. Trimming shortened V by 0 bases and J by 3 bases, and 9 bases separated the two germline ends.

V gene TRBV7-3 combines with J gene TRBJ2-5; possibly TRBD2 for D (5 bases). Germline CDR1 reads SGHTA; CDR2 reads FQGTGA. V lost 5 bases to trimming and J lost 4 bases, with 11 bases between them. The CDR3 has 13 amino acids. CDR3 amino acids: CASSPSAGETQYF. The CDR3 DNA sequence: TGTGCCAGCAGCCCGTCCGCGGGAGAGACCCAGTACTTC.

The chain carries TRBV5-5 and TRBJ2-7; 15 nucleotides align to TRBD2. With V trimmed by 6 bases and J by 2 bases, 12 bases remained unmatched. The CDR3 runs 18 residues. Per the germline V gene, CDR1 is SGHKS and CDR2 is YYEKEE (reference sequence). The CDR3 loop is CASTPLMGLAGGTYEQYF. The CDR3 region has the DNA TGTGCCAGCACCCCCCTAATGGGACTAGCGGGAGGAACCTACGAGCAGTACTTC.

Only one count was recorded for this clone. The chain uses TRBV6-4 and TRBJ2-7; 12 nucleotides agree with TRBD2. The trim removed 7 bases at V and 3 bases at J, leaving 4 bases unmatched. The CDR3 length is 14 residues. Germline V gives CDR1 MRHNA, CDR2 SNTAGT. The DNA for the CDR3 is TGTGCCAGCAAAGCGACTAGCGGGAGCTACGAGCAGTACTTC. Translation gives CASKATSGSYEQYF.

J is TRBJ1-2 and V is TRBV9; 8 positions agree with TRBD1. Trimming cost V 3 bases and J 4 bases; bases outside gene matches: 5. The germline V gene encodes CDR1 SGDLS and CDR2 YYNGEE. There are 14 residues in the CDR3. As DNA, the CDR3 is TGTGCCAGCAGCGCCGACAGGGGATTCTATGGCTACACCTTC. Its translation is CASSADRGFYGYTF.